This T cell receptor (beta chain) was captured in a study of blood T cell repertoires in COVID-19. Study as a whole: PBMCs, B-cell-depleted T cells, or T cells provided the cDNA or gDNA that made up the material.

How the authors handled the data: Estimated nucleated cell counts came from reference gene primer amplification. Sequenced by immunoSEQ multiplex PCR; TCRdb stores in-frame clones only, minus some. V, J and clone size derive from that table, while D and trimming were established from the DNA sequence. Altogether more than 300,000 clones are present, around 87% being singletons, with the ten largest covering less than 11%. The CDR3 runs 14 residues. V dropped 3 bases and J dropped 4 bases, with 10 bases sitting between them. The germline V gene encodes CDR1 MDHEN and CDR2 SYDVKM. Sequenced material: peripheral blood. This clonotype originated in a woman aged 25 to 45 with COVID-19, enrolled during active disease. The chain is built from TRBV28 and TRBJ1-5, with D possibly TRBD1 on 5 matching bases. The CDR3 protein is CASSFSRGNQPQHF. CDR3 DNA: TGTGCCAGCAGTTTTTCGCGGGGGAATCAGCCCCAGCATTTT.